The TCR beta chain described here comes from a study of patients and donors after allogeneic stem cell transplantation. MiXCR, run by TCRdb on the RT-PCR reads, gives a single entry per CDR3 protein. The repertoire consists of approximately 210,000 distinct CDR3 sequences, with around two fifths occurring once and the leading ten covering about 35%. Trimming left V 2 bases short and J 1 base short, with 9 bases between. Germline V gene data show CDR1 as MNHEY and CDR2 as SVGAGI. The CDR3 sequence is 15 residues long. Sequences were obtained from blood, either unsorted or a sorted T cell fraction (not recorded which). The source of this sequence is a human donor who was either an allogeneic HSCT recipient or a stem cell or donor lymphocyte infusion donor (not recorded which). It is not recorded whose cells these are; they may come from a transplant donor. The genes are TRBV6-5 and TRBJ1-5; no clear D gene. DNA for the CDR3: TGTGCCAGCAGTTACCGACAAGGGAGCAATCAGCCCCAGCATTTT. It specifies CASSYRQGSNQPQHF.